The 23 T cell receptor beta chains listed next were all sequenced from one sample in a study of T cells after yellow fever vaccination. One entry per CDR3 protein, called by TCRdb with MiXCR from the 5' RACE reads. The repertoire consists of some 350,000 distinct CDR3 sequences, with 6.2% occurring once and the leading ten covering approximately 15%. This specimen consisted of PBMCs, obtained 5 days after the yellow fever booster vaccination. The receptor source for this set is a young man who received the YFV17D yellow fever vaccine.

The genes are TRBV11-2 and TRBJ2-7, with a weak D call TRBD2 (7 bases). This CDR3 has 15 residues. V lost 5 bases and J lost 4, with 18 bases in between. CDR1 is SGHAT, CDR2 FQNNGV, per germline. The CDR3 loop is CASSPGAGVGYEQYF. The DNA of the CDR3 is TGTGCCAGCAGCCCGGGGGCGGGAGTTGGGTACGAGCAGTACTTC.

This clonotype has a handful of counts. V is TRBV20-1 and J is TRBJ2-3; D is undetermined. V was trimmed by 3 bases and J by 1 base, leaving 11 bases between them. The V gene's germline CDR1 is DFQATT and CDR2 SNEGSKA (reference sequence). The CDR3 is 14 amino acids. CDR3: CSASYSVRTDTQYF. The CDR3 coding sequence is TGCAGTGCTAGCTACTCGGTTCGCACAGATACGCAGTATTTT.

The V and J genes are TRBV4-3 and TRBJ2-7; the D is unclear. Germline loops: CDR1 LGHNA, CDR2 YSLEER. The CDR3 has 13 amino acids. Trimming left V 1 base short and J 5 bases short, with 9 bases between. Written as DNA, the CDR3 is TGCGCCAGCAGCCAAGCTTACAGAAACGAGCAGTACTTC. It codes for CASSQAYRNEQYF.

This clonotype was counted a few times. The rearrangement links TRBV5-4 to TRBJ2-5; 8 bases are a match to TRBD2. V gave up 4 bases and J gave up 5 bases; unmatched junction bases: 10. The CDR3 has 15 residues. Germline CDR1 SGHNT, CDR2 YYREEE (reference sequence). The CDR3 region is CASSRDGTRRETQYF. CDR3 DNA sequence: TGTGCCAGCAGCAGAGACGGGACTAGGAGGGAGACCCAGTACTTC. Filled out from reference TRBV5-4 and TRBJ2-5, the complete variable domain reads ETGVTQSPTHLIKTRGQQVTLRCSSQSGHNTVSWYQQALGQGPQFIFQYYREEENGRGNFPPRFSGLQFPNYSSELNVNALELDDSALYLCASSRDGTRRETQYFGPGTRLLVL.

This clonotype has a count of ten or more. V gene TRBV29-1 combines with J gene TRBJ1-1; 7 bases match TRBD1. The CDR3 spans 12 residues. Trimming took 7 bases from V and 4 from J; bases not matched to a gene: 6. CDR1 and CDR2 (germline): SQVTM, ANQGSEA. CDR3 residues: CSAQGISTEAFF. CDR3 sequence (DNA): TGCAGCGCACAGGGGATTAGCACTGAAGCTTTCTTT.

As for this clonotype: The junction departs from germline at one end; a sequencing error may be responsible. The chain joins TRBV20-1 to TRBJ2-1; D might be TRBD2 (6 bases). The CDR3 runs 16 residues. Germline assignment: CDR1 DFQATT and CDR2 SNEGSKA (reference sequence). CDR3 nucleotides: TGCTGTGCTAGCAGGCGGGATAGGAGCTCCTACAATGAGCAGTTCTTC. Translated, it gives CCASRRDRSSYNEQFF.

This clonotype was recorded at least ten times. V and J are TRBV5-6 and TRBJ2-7; no definite D call. CDR1 and CDR2 (germline): SGHDT, YYEEEE. Trimming removed 0 bases from V and 7 bases from J, with 11 bases in between. The CDR3 length is 13 residues. For the CDR3, the DNA is TGTGCCAGCAGCTTGGGCAGGATGAGAGAGCAGTACTTC. It is translated as CASSLGRMREQYF.

CDR3 protein: CATSIMRAEAETQYF. The DNA of the CDR3 is TGTGCCACCAGCATTATGCGGGCCGAGGCAGAGACCCAGTACTTC. V usage is TRBV15 and J usage is TRBJ2-5, with D perhaps TRBD2 (5 bases). V gave up 4 bases and J gave up 4 bases, with 16 bases separating them. The CDR3 sequence is 15 residues long. Germline assignment: CDR1 LNHNV and CDR2 YYDKDF (reference sequence). The full variable domain, in which reference TRBV15 and TRBJ2-5 provide the parts outside the CDR3, is DAMVIQNPRYQVTQFGKPVTLSCSQTLNHNVMYWYQQKSSQAPKLLFHYYDKDFNNEADTPDNFQSRRPNTSFCFLDIRSPGLGDTAMYLCATSIMRAEAETQYFGPGTRLLVL.

This clonotype came up a few times. The chain joins TRBV9 to TRBJ2-4; either TRBD1 or TRBD2 may supply D (5 bases each). The germline gives CDR1 SGDLS, CDR2 YYNGEE. The ends were cut back, 3 bases at V and 10 bases at J, with 11 bases in the middle. CDR3 length: 12 amino acids. This chain's CDR3 is CASSDRDDIQYF. In nucleotides, the CDR3 is TGTGCCAGCAGCGACCGGGACGATATTCAGTACTTC.

This clonotype was seen more than once but under ten times. V is TRBV5-1 and J is TRBJ2-7; TRBD2 agrees at 8 bases. The V gene end was trimmed by 2 bases and the J gene end by 5 bases; junction bases not matched to a gene: 12. The CDR3 runs to 16 residues. Germline lookup yields CDR1 SGHRS and CDR2 YFSETQ. The CDR3 protein is CASSLAPGREVNEQYF. CDR3 sequence (DNA): TGCGCCAGCAGCTTAGCCCCCGGGAGGGAAGTTAACGAGCAGTACTTC.

The rearrangement links TRBV5-1 to TRBJ2-1, with D tentatively TRBD2 (5 bases). Trimming left V 0 bases short and J 2 bases short, with 12 bases between. CDR1 and CDR2 (germline): SGHRS, YFSETQ. This CDR3 is built from 16 residues. The CDR3 coding sequence is TGCGCCAGCAGCTTGGCCCCGGGGATCCCCTACAATGAGCAGTTCTTC. It is translated as CASSLAPGIPYNEQFF. The full variable domain, rest sourced from reference TRBV5-1 and TRBJ2-1, is KAGVTQTPRYLIKTRGQQVTLSCSPISGHRSVSWYQQTPGQGLQFLFEYFSETQRNKGNFPGRFSGRQFSNSRSEMNVSTLELGDSALYLCASSLAPGIPYNEQFFGPGTRLTVL.

This clonotype was counted ten times or more. J is TRBJ2-7 and V is TRBV23-1, with TRBD1 matching over 8 bases. TRBV23-1 is classed as an ORF, of uncertain function. CDR3 length: 16 residues. The V and J ends lost 2 bases and 5 bases, in that order; junction bases with no gene match: 11. The CDR3 protein is CASSQPTGDGCHEQYF. The DNA for the CDR3 is TGCGCCAGCAGTCAACCGACAGGGGATGGCTGCCACGAGCAGTACTTC.

This clonotype was detected only a few times. V and J are TRBV6-5 and TRBJ2-6, with D perhaps TRBD1 or TRBD2 (5 bases each). In germline, CDR1 is MNHEY, CDR2 SVGAGI. The CDR3 contains 19 residues. Trimming took 4 bases from V and 0 from J, leaving 19 bases between them. The CDR3 DNA is TGTGCCAGCAGTTCCTTTCCCCAGGGAGCTCTCTCTGGGGCCAACGTCCTGACTTTC. The encoded protein is CASSSFPQGALSGANVLTF.

The chain uses TRBV5-1 and TRBJ1-4; 7 bases fit TRBD1. CDR3 size: 14 residues. V dropped 4 bases and J dropped 3; count of bases not matched to a gene: 3. The germline V gene has CDR1 SGHRS and CDR2 YFSETQ. The DNA of the CDR3 is TGCGCCAGCAGCATCGGGACAGCTAATGAAAAACTGTTTTTT. Translating it yields CASSIGTANEKLFF. The full variable domain, in which reference TRBV5-1 and TRBJ1-4 provide the parts outside the CDR3, is KAGVTQTPRYLIKTRGQQVTLSCSPISGHRSVSWYQQTPGQGLQFLFEYFSETQRNKGNFPGRFSGRQFSNSRSEMNVSTLELGDSALYLCASSIGTANEKLFFGSGTQLSVL.

This chain links TRBV2 with TRBJ2-2; TRBD2 aligns across 8 bases. The CDR3 covers 14 residues. V shed 6 bases, J shed 5 bases, and the junction held 5 bases outside the gene matches. In germline, CDR1 is SNHLY, CDR2 FYNNEI. This CDR3 is CASRSGSTTGELFF. The CDR3 nucleotides are TGTGCCAGCAGGAGCGGGAGTACGACCGGGGAGCTGTTTTTT.

This clonotype was seen repeatedly, ten times or more. V gene TRBV20-1 combines with J gene TRBJ1-1; 11 bases are shared with TRBD1. Looked up from germline, CDR1 is DFQATT and CDR2 is SNEGSKA (reference sequence). This CDR3 has 17 residues. The trim removed 1 base at V and 4 bases at J, leaving 11 bases unmatched. The CDR3 sequence is CSARVQDRGRGSTEAFF. The CDR3 DNA sequence: TGCAGTGCTAGAGTTCAGGACAGGGGGCGAGGTAGCACTGAAGCTTTCTTT.

This clonotype has more than one count but fewer than ten. The genes are TRBV27 and TRBJ1-4, with D uncertain. The CDR3 is 11 residues long. Germline loops: CDR1 MNHEY, CDR2 SMNVEV (reference sequence). The ends were cut back, 7 bases at V and 5 bases at J, with 5 bases in the middle. CDR3 in amino acids: CASTLNEKLFF. Here the CDR3 DNA reads TGTGCCAGCACCTTAAATGAAAAACTGTTTTTT.

Ten or more counts support this clonotype. This chain uses TRBV11-1 with TRBJ2-1; D not certain. Germline lookup yields CDR1 SGHAT and CDR2 FQDESV (reference sequence). CDR3 size: 15 residues. Trimming stripped 4 bases from V and 0 bases from J, with 10 bases between. For the CDR3, the DNA is TGTGCCAGCAGCTCCGACGGGCACTCCTACAATGAGCAGTTCTTC. As protein: CASSSDGHSYNEQFF.

This clonotype came up many times. V is TRBV14 and J is TRBJ1-2; no clear D gene. CDR1 is SGHDN and CDR2 is FVKESK in the germline V gene. This CDR3 is 13 amino acids long. Trimming took 0 bases from V and 5 from J, leaving 7 bases between them. CDR3: CASSQEHRYGYTF. Here the CDR3 DNA reads TGTGCCAGCAGCCAAGAGCACCGATATGGCTACACCTTC.

V gene TRBV5-1 combines with J gene TRBJ2-7; D possibly corresponds to TRBD1 (5 bases). The CDR3 runs to 15 residues. V was cut by 0 bases and J by 2 bases, with 12 bases left in between. From germline, CDR1 is SGHRS and CDR2 YFSETQ. The CDR3 loop reads CASSLDRSDTYEQYF. CDR3 nucleotides: TGCGCCAGCAGCTTGGACCGGTCGGACACCTACGAGCAGTACTTC.

This clonotype was observed many times. The chain links TRBV7-7 to TRBJ2-2, with 7 bases that match TRBD1. V was clipped by 4 bases and J by 3 bases; unmatched bases: 14. CDR3 size: 18 residues. Germline V gene data show CDR1 as SSHAT and CDR2 as FNYEAQ (reference sequence). The CDR3 sequence is CASSSNQIGGGHTGELFF. In DNA form, the CDR3 reads TGTGCCAGCAGCTCAAATCAGATAGGGGGCGGACACACCGGGGAGCTGTTTTTT.

This clonotype was seen only a few times. The chain carries TRBV20-1 and TRBJ2-7, with 7 bases lining up with TRBD1. CDR1 and CDR2 from the germline V gene are DFQATT and SNEGSKA (reference sequence). The trim removed 5 bases at V and 2 bases at J, leaving 12 bases unmatched. The CDR3 extends over 15 amino acids. CDR3 nucleotides: TGCAGTGCTCCTCGGCAGGGGGAGATCACCTACGAGCAGTACTTC. Translating gives CSAPRQGEITYEQYF.

The chain uses TRBV18 and TRBJ2-1, with 11 bases fitting TRBD2. This CDR3 comprises 15 residues. The V and J ends lost 0 bases and 10 bases, in that order; junction bases with no gene match: 5. Per the germline V gene, CDR1 is KGHSH and CDR2 is LQKENI. The CDR3 nucleotides read TGTGCCAGCTCACCACCGGATCTAGCGGGAGGCGAGCAGTTCTTC. This gives the protein CASSPPDLAGGEQFF.